The rows below give T cell receptor beta chains drawn from one sample of a study of blood T cell repertoires in COVID-19. The protocol was immunoSEQ multiplex PCR, while the TCRdb copy is restricted to in-frame clones and leaves out a portion. In the table there are tens of thousands of clones, under 90% of which are singletons. Sequenced: peripheral blood. The receptors were sampled from a human donor in a cohort sampled during active COVID-19. Each CDR3 is given with its conserved first and last residue. D genes are given only for firm matches. Clone size is given for some rows only: seen once, a few or many times, or a class if the clone is expanded.

j_call | d_call | v_call | clone_size | cdr3_aa | cdr3_nt
TRBJ2-5 | . | TRBV2 | . | CASNRHGPGETQYF | TGTGCCAGCAACCGACACGGCCCTGGGGAGACCCAGTACTTC
TRBJ1-1 | . | TRBV10-2 | . | CASSEQANTEAFF | TGCGCCAGCAGTGAGCAGGCAAACACTGAAGCTTTCTTT
TRBJ1-3 | . | TRBV7-9 | . | CASSLRGSSGNTIYF | TGTGCCAGCAGCTTGCGGGGGAGCTCTGGAAACACCATATATTTT
TRBJ1-5 | TRBD1 | TRBV18 | few | CASSSGQGNQPQHF | TGTGCCAGCTCATCGGGACAGGGCAATCAGCCCCAGCATTTT
TRBJ1-1 | . | TRBV12-3/TRBV12-4 | many | CASSWAGFEAFF | TGTGCCAGCAGTTGGGCAGGATTTGAAGCTTTCTTT
TRBJ2-7 | . | TRBV6-6 | . | CASSPHNVRDEQYF | TGTGCCAGCAGTCCCCACAACGTCCGGGACGAGCAGTACTTC
TRBJ1-2 | . | TRBV20-1 | . | CSATGNYGYTF | TGCAGTGCTACAGGGAACTATGGCTACACCTTC
TRBJ1-2 | TRBD1 | TRBV2 | . | CASSGQGIYGYTF | TGTGCCAGCAGTGGACAGGGAATCTATGGCTACACCTTC
TRBJ2-7 | . | TRBV27 | . | CASRGGLLRSYEQYF | TGTGCCAGCAGGGGGGGGCTACTTAGATCCTACGAGCAGTACTTC
TRBJ1-2 | . | TRBV11-2 | . | CASSLARGPNYGYTF | TGTGCCAGCAGCTTAGCGAGAGGCCCGAACTATGGCTACACCTTC
TRBJ2-5 | TRBD2 | TRBV7-2 | . | CASSLIAGVQETQYF | TGTGCCAGCAGCTTGATAGCGGGAGTCCAAGAGACCCAGTACTTC
TRBJ2-7 | . | TRBV6-5 | once | CASRKGGDRYEQYF | TGTGCCAGCAGAAAAGGAGGGGACCGGTACGAGCAGTACTTC
TRBJ1-1 | . | TRBV6-5 | . | CAIAPGHPNTEAFF | TGTGCCATCGCCCCTGGGCACCCGAACACTGAAGCTTTCTTT
TRBJ1-3 | . | TRBV4-1 | . | CASSQDDRPVSGNTIYF | TGCGCCAGCAGCCAAGACGACAGGCCTGTCTCTGGAAACACCATATATTTT
TRBJ2-6 | . | TRBV7-6 | once | CASSTTDSGANVLTF | TGTGCCAGCAGTACCACAGACTCTGGGGCCAACGTCCTGACTTTC
TRBJ2-5 | . | TRBV9 | . | CASSVADREWASETQYF | TGTGCCAGCAGCGTAGCCGACCGAGAATGGGCGTCCGAGACCCAGTACTTC